The 21 T cell receptor beta chains given below trace back to one sample, sequenced in a study of T-cell reconstitution after alpha-beta-depleted transplantation in children. Construction of the TCRbeta library involved unique molecular identifiers. TCRdb recomputed calls from the PCR reads with MiXCR, one row per CDR3 protein. The data show about a million distinct CDR3 sequences, about 29% seen once. The input for sequencing was PBMCs, mostly from graft donor cells, taken 360 days after TCRalphabeta/CD19-depleted stem cell transplant. Receptors originate from a boy in the first two years of life who had a stem cell transplant for SCID, so the T cells may come from the graft donor.

V gene TRBV25-1 combines with J gene TRBJ2-3; 8 bases line up with TRBD1. CDR1 MGHDK and CDR2 SYGVNS come from the germline V gene. This CDR3 has 13 residues. V gave up 6 bases and J gave up 2 bases; unmatched junction bases: 1. CDR3 DNA sequence: TGTGCCAGCAGGACAGGGGCCACAGATACGCAGTATTTT. Translated, it gives CASRTGATDTQYF.

The gene calls are TRBV6-1 and TRBJ1-1; D may be TRBD1 (5 bases). The germline V gene has CDR1 MNHNS and CDR2 SASEGT. The CDR3 covers 17 residues. Trimming pared 3 bases from V and 1 base from J, leaving 18 bases between. CDR3 DNA: TGTGCCAGCAGTGAGACCCAAAAGGAGGGGACGAACACTGAAGCTTTCTTT. It is translated as CASSETQKEGTNTEAFF.

In DNA form, the CDR3 reads TGTGCCAGCAGCCCACGGATCGGGGAGCTGTTTTTT. This gives the protein CASSPRIGELFF. This chain joins TRBV7-8 and TRBJ2-2; D gene ambiguous. The CDR3 totals 12 residues. Germline CDR1 is SGHVS and CDR2 is FQNEAQ. Deletions cut 5 bases from V and 7 bases from J, with 8 bases between.

The J gene is TRBJ2-5, the V gene TRBV4-2; 7 nucleotides agree with TRBD1. From germline, CDR1 is LGHNA and CDR2 YNFKEQ. J was trimmed by 2 bases and V by 1 base; bases with no gene match: 16. The CDR3 runs to 19 residues. The CDR3 bases are TGTGCCAGCAGCCAAGCCCGTACGACAGGGCCGATCCATCAAGAGACCCAGTACTTC. It codes for CASSQARTTGPIHQETQYF.

The V and J genes are TRBV2 and TRBJ2-1, with D tentatively TRBD2 (6 bases). Germline CDR1 and CDR2: SNHLY and FYNNEI. CDR3 length: 15 residues. V lost 6 bases, J lost 10 bases, and 22 bases lay in between. The CDR3 loop is CASRGGLGLKGEQFF. Written as DNA, the CDR3 is TGTGCCAGCAGGGGGGGACTGGGCTTAAAGGGGGAGCAGTTCTTC.

The gene calls are TRBV20-1 and TRBJ1-5; D is uncertain. CDR1 and CDR2 from the germline V gene are DFQATT and SNEGSKA (reference sequence). This CDR3 region has 10 residues. The V and J ends lost 6 bases and 9 bases respectively, with 9 bases between them. The CDR3 bases are TGCAGTGCCCCCGGTCGGCCCCAGCATTTT. Translating gives CSAPGRPQHF.

V and J are TRBV12-3 or TRBV12-4 and TRBJ2-1, with TRBD1 as a possible D gene (5 bases). The V and J ends lost 2 bases and 5 bases respectively, with 13 bases between them. The CDR3 length is 15 residues. In DNA, the CDR3 is TGTGCCAGCAGTTTATGGGCAGGGTCCCACAATGAGCAGTTCTTC. The encoded protein is CASSLWAGSHNEQFF.

The V call is TRBV20-1, the J call TRBJ1-6; D ambiguous. Trimming left V 3 bases short and J 7 bases short, with 10 bases between. In germline, CDR1 is DFQATT, CDR2 SNEGSKA (reference sequence). CDR3 length equals 13 residues. Here the CDR3 reads CSASGRFNSPLHF. CDR3 in DNA: TGCAGTGCTAGCGGCAGGTTCAATTCACCCCTCCACTTT.

A few counts support this clonotype. V and J are TRBV12-3 or TRBV12-4 and TRBJ2-5; 12 bases fit TRBD2. This CDR3 is built from 14 residues. Trimming removed 6 bases from V and 7 bases from J; junction bases left unmatched: 6. The CDR3 loop reads CASSRASGGGTQYF. CDR3 DNA: TGTGCCAGCAGCCGTGCTAGCGGGGGGGGGACCCAGTACTTC.

The chain has TRBV20-1 and TRBJ2-5; 10 bases align to TRBD2. In germline, CDR1 is DFQATT, CDR2 SNEGSKA (reference sequence). The length of the CDR3 is 19 residues. V shed 2 bases, J shed 3 bases, and the junction held 18 bases outside the gene matches. The CDR3 sequence is CSARPRRLAGAPYKETQYF. The CDR3 bases are TGCAGTGCTAGACCCCGGAGGCTAGCGGGGGCTCCCTATAAAGAGACCCAGTACTTC.

This clonotype was counted only a few times. This chain uses TRBV28 with TRBJ1-2; D remains unclear. The CDR3 sequence is 15 residues long. In germline, CDR1 is MDHEN, CDR2 SYDVKM. With 9 bases removed from V and 0 bases from J, the gap between germline ends came to 17 bases. CDR3 amino acids: CASQPPGIPNYGYTF. The CDR3 DNA is TGTGCCAGTCAACCACCCGGGATTCCTAACTATGGCTACACCTTC.

This clonotype has a handful of counts. This chain links TRBV2 with TRBJ1-6, with D hard to call. This CDR3 contains 13 residues. Trimming removed 6 bases at V and 5 bases at J, with 8 bases between. CDR1 SNHLY and CDR2 FYNNEI come from the germline V gene. In DNA, the CDR3 is TGTGCCAGCAGGGGAACGAATAATTCACCCCTCCACTTT. Encoded protein: CASRGTNNSPLHF.

The chain recombines TRBV4-2 with TRBJ2-5; 7 bases are a match to TRBD1. Per the germline V gene, CDR1 is LGHNA and CDR2 is YNFKEQ. The V segment lost 0 bases and the J segment 5 bases; nucleotides outside the gene matches: 9. This CDR3 spans 16 amino acids. CDR3 amino acids: CASSQEVPRGWETQYF. DNA of the CDR3: TGTGCCAGCAGCCAAGAGGTCCCCAGGGGGTGGGAGACCCAGTACTTC.

V is TRBV5-1 and J is TRBJ1-5; TRBD1 might be the D (6 bases). V was cut by 0 bases and J by 2 bases, with 12 bases left in between. The CDR3 length is 16 residues. Germline-derived CDR1 and CDR2 are SGHRS and YFSETQ. The CDR3 DNA follows: TGCGCCAGCAGCTTGGCCGGGGGCGAGGGCAATCAGCCCCAGCATTTT. Residues: CASSLAGGEGNQPQHF.

This clonotype was seen only a few times. The gene calls are TRBV12-3 or TRBV12-4 and TRBJ2-3; 7 bases agree with TRBD2. V lost 7 bases and J lost 1; bases outside the gene matches: 8. The length of the CDR3 is 15 residues. The CDR3 bases are TGTGCCAGCACGCTTCGCGGGGGTCGCACAGATACGCAGTATTTT. Residues: CASTLRGGRTDTQYF.

The gene calls are TRBV5-1 and TRBJ2-7; TRBD2 might be the D (5 bases). Trimming cost V 4 bases and J 6 bases, with 8 bases left between them. This CDR3 is 11 amino acids long. Germline V CDR1 and CDR2: SGHRS, YFSETQ. CDR3: CASSGSVEQYF. The CDR3 DNA sequence: TGCGCCAGCAGCGGGAGTGTCGAGCAGTACTTC.

The rearrangement links TRBV12-3 or TRBV12-4 to TRBJ2-1; D uncertain. The CDR3 consists of 16 residues. Trimming took off 4 bases at V and 0 bases at J, with 13 bases between the two ends. CDR3 amino acids: CASSSPVLSSYNEQFF. Here the CDR3 DNA reads TGTGCCAGCAGTTCCCCAGTTTTGAGCTCCTACAATGAGCAGTTCTTC.

The chain carries TRBV30 and TRBJ2-7, with D perhaps matching TRBD1 or TRBD2 (6 bases each). There are 12 residues in the CDR3. Deletions cut 3 bases from V and 6 bases from J, with 12 bases between. Germline CDR1 and CDR2: GTSNPN and SVGIG (reference sequence). CDR3 region: CAWSPWGAEQYF. CDR3 coding DNA: TGTGCCTGGAGCCCGTGGGGGGCCGAGCAGTACTTC.

A few counts support this clonotype. The rearrangement joins TRBV29-1 to TRBJ2-5, with 9 bases lining up with TRBD2. This CDR3 has 16 residues. Trimming cost V 4 bases and J 0 bases; bases outside gene matches: 9. The V gene's germline CDR1 is SQVTM and CDR2 ANQGSEA. In DNA, the CDR3 is TGCAGCGTTGCTGGGCTAGCGGGGCCCTACCAAGAGACCCAGTACTTC. The encoded protein is CSVAGLAGPYQETQYF.

This clonotype occurred a few times. The chain links TRBV29-1 to TRBJ2-5, with a possible D match to TRBD1 (5 bases). This CDR3 comprises 13 residues. The germline V and J ends were trimmed by 3 bases and 1 base, with 9 bases remaining between them. The germline CDR1 and CDR2 sequences are SQVTM and ANQGSEA. CDR3 bases: TGCAGCGTTGAGTCAGGGATCCAAGAGACCCAGTACTTC. Translating gives CSVESGIQETQYF.

This clonotype was found a few times. The rearrangement links TRBV28 to TRBJ2-2; D unclear. Germline assignment: CDR1 MDHEN and CDR2 SYDVKM. V dropped 2 bases and J dropped 6 bases, with 4 bases sitting between them. The CDR3 is made up of 12 amino acids. CDR3 coding DNA: TGTGCCAGCAGTTTAACCCCCGGGGAGCTGTTTTTT. Protein sequence: CASSLTPGELFF.